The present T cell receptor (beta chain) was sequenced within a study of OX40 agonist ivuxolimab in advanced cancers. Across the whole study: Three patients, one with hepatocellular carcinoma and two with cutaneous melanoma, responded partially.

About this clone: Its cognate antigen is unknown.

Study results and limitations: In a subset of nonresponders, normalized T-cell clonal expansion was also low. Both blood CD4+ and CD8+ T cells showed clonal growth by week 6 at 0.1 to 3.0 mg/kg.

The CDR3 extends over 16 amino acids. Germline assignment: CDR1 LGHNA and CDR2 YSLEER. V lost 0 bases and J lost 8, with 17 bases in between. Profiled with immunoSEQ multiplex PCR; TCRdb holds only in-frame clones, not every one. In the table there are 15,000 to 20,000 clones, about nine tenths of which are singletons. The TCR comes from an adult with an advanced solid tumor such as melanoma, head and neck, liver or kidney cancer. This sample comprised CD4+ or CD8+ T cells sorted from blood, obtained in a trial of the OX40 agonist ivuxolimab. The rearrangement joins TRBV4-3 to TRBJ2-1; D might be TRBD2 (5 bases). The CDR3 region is CASSQDTTRPEDEQFF. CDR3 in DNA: TGCGCCAGCAGCCAAGATACAACTAGGCCCGAGGATGAGCAGTTCTTC.